This entry lists 27 T cell receptor beta chains sequenced from one sample in a study of blood T cell repertoires in COVID-19. This table comes from immunoSEQ multiplex PCR, and its TCRdb copy is limited to in-frame clones, with some not included. This table holds 40,000 or so clones, 70% to 90% found once. The specimen was peripheral blood. The receptors stem from a human donor in a cohort sampled during active COVID-19.

This rearrangement joins TRBV14 to TRBJ1-5, with 9 positions matching TRBD1. This CDR3 spans 19 amino acids. Germline-derived CDR1 and CDR2 are SGHDN and FVKESK. V lost 4 bases, J lost 3 bases, and 16 bases stayed unmatched. The CDR3 sequence is CASSPSGRDRENSNQPQHF. DNA for the CDR3: TGTGCCAGCAGCCCCTCGGGCCGGGACAGGGAAAATTCCAATCAGCCCCAGCATTTT.

The gene calls are TRBV5-1 and TRBJ2-5; unclear D gene. From germline, CDR1 is SGHRS and CDR2 YFSETQ. V was clipped by 1 base and J by 5 bases, with 6 bases between them. CDR3 size: 12 residues. CDR3 in amino acids: CASSLMGETQYF. CDR3 nucleotide sequence: TGCGCCAGCAGCTTGATGGGCGAGACCCAGTACTTC.

This clone was seen a single time. This chain uses TRBV4-2 with TRBJ2-1; D is ambiguous. The V gene lost 0 bases and the J gene lost 9 bases, with 9 bases spanning the gap. This CDR3 region has 13 residues. Germline CDR1 and CDR2: LGHNA and YNFKEQ. CDR3 residues: CASSQDSVGEQFF. The CDR3 nucleotides read TGTGCCAGCAGCCAAGATTCGGTCGGTGAGCAGTTCTTC.

J is TRBJ2-2 and V is TRBV6-5; 8 nucleotides match TRBD2. The junction had 7 bases not matched to a gene; V was cut back by 6 bases and J by 4 bases. Germline V gene data show CDR1 as MNHEY and CDR2 as SVGAGI. The CDR3 is 15 amino acids. The CDR3 here is CASSLGGAVTGELFF. As DNA, the CDR3 is TGTGCCAGCAGCCTCGGGGGGGCGGTCACCGGGGAGCTGTTTTTT.

The chain is built from TRBV18 and TRBJ2-1; TRBD2 matches at 7 bases. Per germline, CDR1 KGHSH and CDR2 LQKENI. This CDR3 has 15 residues. V lost 2 bases and J lost 3; bases outside the gene matches: 4. CDR3 region: CASSPRSGDYNEQFF. The CDR3 nucleotides are TGTGCCAGCTCACCAAGGAGCGGGGACTACAATGAGCAGTTCTTC.

A single count supports this clone. The J gene is TRBJ2-3, the V gene TRBV6-1, with 7 nucleotides matching TRBD2. The CDR3 is made up of 14 amino acids. Germline CDR1 and CDR2: MNHNS and SASEGT. The junction had 1 base not matched to a gene; V was cut back by 2 bases and J by 2 bases. The chain's CDR3 is CASSERGVTDTQYF. CDR3 nucleotides: TGTGCCAGCAGTGAACGGGGGGTCACAGATACGCAGTATTTT.

The chain combines TRBV7-8 with TRBJ2-7, with 10 bases matching TRBD1. Germline CDR1 reads SGHVS; CDR2 reads FQNEAQ. There are 16 residues in the CDR3. J lost 4 bases, V lost 3 bases, and 9 bases had no gene match. The CDR3 region is CASSFRVRDRGYEQYF. The CDR3 coding sequence is TGTGCCAGCAGCTTCAGGGTCCGGGACAGGGGTTACGAGCAGTACTTC. The whole variable domain, filled in from reference TRBV7-8 and TRBJ2-7, reads GAGVSQSPRYKVAKRGQDVALRCDPISGHVSLFWYQQALGQGPEFLTYFQNEAQLDKSGLPSDRFFAERPEGSVSTLKIQRTQQEDSAVYLCASSFRVRDRGYEQYFGPGTRLTVT.

The chain uses TRBV2 and TRBJ2-5; a possible D gene is TRBD2 (5 bases). The V gene's germline CDR1 is SNHLY and CDR2 FYNNEI. With 3 bases removed from V and 8 bases from J, the gap between germline ends came to 13 bases. This CDR3 comprises 13 residues. The CDR3 DNA follows: TGTGCCAGCAGTGAGAGCCCTCGGGAAACCCAGTACTTC. Residues: CASSESPRETQYF. Supplemented by reference TRBV2 and TRBJ2-5, the full variable domain reads EPEVTQTPSHQVTQMGQEVILRCVPISNHLYFYWYRQILGQKVEFLVSFYNNEISEKSEIFDDQFSVERPDGSNFTLKIRSTKLEDSAMYFCASSESPRETQYFGPGTRLLVL.

The chain has TRBV21-1 and TRBJ1-5; the table's D call, TRBD1, has no DNA check behind it. TRBV21-1 is noted as a pseudogene. The CDR3 has 15 amino acids. CDR3 sequence: CASSSPRQGGQPQHF. The CDR3 DNA follows: TGTGCCAGCAGCTCTCCGCGACAGGGGGGCCAGCCCCAGCATTTT.

J is TRBJ1-1 and V is TRBV7-8; the D gene is possibly TRBD1 (5 bases). V was clipped by 5 bases and J by 0 bases, with 13 bases between them. Germline V gene data show CDR1 as SGHVS and CDR2 as FQNEAQ. The CDR3 runs to 15 residues. DNA for the CDR3: TGTGCCAGCAGCCCCGTTAGGGGCATGAACACTGAAGCTTTCTTT. It codes for CASSPVRGMNTEAFF. Combining the CDR3 with reference TRBV7-8 and TRBJ1-1 gives the whole variable domain GAGVSQSPRYKVAKRGQDVALRCDPISGHVSLFWYQQALGQGPEFLTYFQNEAQLDKSGLPSDRFFAERPEGSVSTLKIQRTQQEDSAVYLCASSPVRGMNTEAFFGQGTRLTVV.

This sequence joins TRBV14 and TRBJ2-1, with TRBD1 matching 7 bases. Germline V CDR1 and CDR2: SGHDN, FVKESK. V trimming: 0 bases; J trimming: 2 bases; junction bases outside the gene matches: 4. CDR3 size: 16 residues. The CDR3: CASSQEGTAPYNEQFF. The CDR3 coding sequence is TGTGCCAGCAGCCAAGAGGGGACAGCGCCCTACAATGAGCAGTTCTTC.

The chain recombines TRBV5-6 with TRBJ2-6; possibly TRBD1 for D (6 bases). The CDR3 is made up of 14 amino acids. V gave up 5 bases and J gave up 2 bases, with 8 bases separating them. The germline V gene has CDR1 SGHDT and CDR2 YYEEEE. CDR3 residues: CASSTGPGANVLTF. CDR3 sequence (DNA): TGTGCCAGCAGTACAGGGCCTGGGGCCAACGTCCTGACTTTC.

This clone showed up just once. The J gene is TRBJ2-3, the V gene TRBV7-9; the match to TRBD2 covers 7 bases. Trimming cost V 3 bases and J 4 bases; bases outside gene matches: 4. This CDR3 is built from 14 residues. The V gene's germline CDR1 is SEHNR and CDR2 FQNEAQ (reference sequence). The CDR3 DNA follows: TGTGCCAGCAGCTTCGGACTAGGGGCAGATACGCAGTATTTT. Residues: CASSFGLGADTQYF.

The chain links TRBV5-1 to TRBJ1-4, with 7 nucleotides matching TRBD1. V lost 0 bases to trimming and J lost 4 bases; unmatched junction nucleotides: 3. Germline CDR1 is SGHRS and CDR2 is YFSETQ. This CDR3 is built from 15 residues. The CDR3 loop reads CASSLAGTDNEKLFF. For the CDR3, the DNA is TGCGCCAGCAGCTTGGCCGGGACAGATAATGAAAAACTGTTTTTT.

The chain employs TRBV6-5 and TRBJ2-3; no definite D call. Germline values: CDR1 MNHEY, CDR2 SVGAGI. Trimming shortened V by 6 bases and J by 8 bases, and 9 bases separated the two germline ends. The CDR3 loop spans 11 amino acids. Here the CDR3 DNA reads TGTGCCAGCAGCCAGTCAAGTACGCAGTATTTT. Amino acids: CASSQSSTQYF.

V gene TRBV5-6 combines with J gene TRBJ1-5, with 10 bases lining up with TRBD1. This CDR3 is 16 amino acids long. With V trimmed by 4 bases and J by 4 bases, 8 bases remained unmatched. Germline-derived CDR1 and CDR2 are SGHDT and YYEEEE. CDR3 sequence: CASSRDRGDPNQPQHF. The CDR3 DNA reads TGTGCCAGCAGCCGGGACAGGGGCGACCCTAATCAGCCCCAGCATTTT.

The chain carries TRBV4-2 and TRBJ1-3, with 7 positions matching TRBD1. CDR1 is LGHNA, CDR2 YNFKEQ, per germline. The CDR3 loop spans 17 amino acids. The V and J ends lost 4 bases and 0 bases, in that order; junction bases with no gene match: 9. The DNA of the CDR3 is TGTGCCAGCAGCCCGAGGGGGCGGCGGGCCTCTGGAAACACCATATATTTT. This gives the protein CASSPRGRRASGNTIYF.

This sequence joins TRBV2 and TRBJ1-6; D is uncertain. Trimming took off 4 bases at V and 7 bases at J, with 14 bases between the two ends. CDR1 and CDR2 from the germline V gene are SNHLY and FYNNEI. The CDR3 covers 15 residues. The CDR3 sequence is CASSVGGLGNSPLHF. CDR3 nucleotide sequence: TGTGCCAGCAGTGTTGGAGGGTTGGGGAATTCACCCCTCCACTTT. The full variable domain, with the rest looked up from reference TRBV2 and TRBJ1-6, is EPEVTQTPSHQVTQMGQEVILRCVPISNHLYFYWYRQILGQKVEFLVSFYNNEISEKSEIFDDQFSVERPDGSNFTLKIRSTKLEDSAMYFCASSVGGLGNSPLHFGNGTRLTVT.

In its sample, this clone was seen many times. The sample holds other DNA sequences that translate to the same CDR3. The rearrangement joins TRBV19 to TRBJ2-3, with 13 bases identical to TRBD2. The CDR3 has 18 amino acids. J was trimmed by 2 bases and V by 5 bases; bases with no gene match: 10. Germline assignment: CDR1 LNHDA and CDR2 SQIVND (reference sequence). The CDR3 sequence is CASSGGTSGAPHTDTQYF. The CDR3 nucleotides read TGTGCCAGTAGTGGTGGGACTAGCGGGGCCCCCCACACAGATACGCAGTATTTT.

This chain connects TRBV10-3 to TRBJ1-1, with 9 bases aligning to TRBD1. V was clipped by 7 bases and J by 0 bases; unmatched bases: 12. CDR3 length: 17 amino acids. Germline V gene sequence: CDR1 ENHRY, CDR2 SYGVKD. The CDR3 bases are TGTGCCATCAATCCGACAGGGGGGGGCGGTATGAACACTGAAGCTTTCTTT. It specifies CAINPTGGGGMNTEAFF.

The gene calls are TRBV9 and TRBJ1-6; D call uncertain. The ends were cut back, 0 bases at V and 5 bases at J, with 12 bases in the middle. Germline V gene data show CDR1 as SGDLS and CDR2 as YYNGEE. The CDR3 length is 16 residues. The chain's CDR3 is CASSVDAASDNSPLHF. The CDR3 DNA follows: TGTGCCAGCAGCGTAGATGCGGCGTCGGATAATTCACCCCTCCACTTT.

This clone was detected once. The chain carries TRBV5-5 and TRBJ1-5; 7 nucleotides align to TRBD1. The CDR3 runs to 15 residues. The trim removed 2 bases at V and 4 bases at J, leaving 6 bases unmatched. Looked up from germline, CDR1 is SGHKS and CDR2 is YYEKEE (reference sequence). CDR3 sequence (DNA): TGTGCCAGCAGCTTTGGCAGGGGGGAAAATCAGCCCCAGCATTTT. It codes for CASSFGRGENQPQHF.

The gene calls are TRBV3-1 (or the pseudogene TRBV3-2) and TRBJ2-3; tentatively, D is TRBD2 (6 bases). Germline V gives CDR1 LGHDT, CDR2 YNNKEL (reference sequence). Trimming stripped 5 bases from V and 1 base from J, with 13 bases between. The CDR3 contains 15 residues. The CDR3 DNA reads as TGTGCCAGCAGCACGGGACTCCCCGGCACAGATACGCAGTATTTT. The encoded protein is CASSTGLPGTDTQYF.

The chain links TRBV7-9 to TRBJ1-5; no firm D call. Germline V gives CDR1 SEHNR, CDR2 FQNEAQ (reference sequence). The CDR3 extends over 13 amino acids. Trimming pared 2 bases from V and 7 bases from J, leaving 9 bases between. The CDR3 DNA reads as TGTGCCAGCAGCTTAAGTGGGAGCCAGCCCCAGCATTTT. Amino acid sequence: CASSLSGSQPQHF.

This chain connects TRBV7-9 to TRBJ2-1, with 7 bases aligning to TRBD2. The CDR3 has 17 residues. Germline trimming cut 3 bases from V and 5 bases from J; bases unmatched to any gene: 13. Germline V CDR1 and CDR2: SEHNR, FQNEAQ (reference sequence). Here the CDR3 DNA reads TGTGCCAGCAGCTTCGGGTTTGGAGGACTAGGGGACAATGAGCAGTTCTTC. Encoded protein: CASSFGFGGLGDNEQFF.

V gene TRBV9 combines with J gene TRBJ2-7; 9 positions match TRBD2. After removal of 0 bases from V and 5 bases from J, the junction contained 6 bases not matched to a gene. CDR1 is SGDLS and CDR2 is YYNGEE in the germline V gene. The CDR3 has 15 residues. As DNA, the CDR3 is TGTGCCAGCAGCGTAGACCTAGCGGGGCGGAACGAGCAGTACTTC. Protein: CASSVDLAGRNEQYF.

This clone was seen a few times. The rearrangement uses TRBV10-3 and TRBJ1-2; the match to TRBD1 covers 7 bases. The CDR3 is 13 amino acids. V gave up 6 bases and J gave up 3 bases; unmatched junction bases: 4. From germline, CDR1 is ENHRY and CDR2 SYGVKD. In nucleotides, the CDR3 is TGTGCCATCAGGATCGGGACAGACTATGGCTACACCTTC. Protein sequence: CAIRIGTDYGYTF.